This T cell receptor beta chain was captured by sequencing in a study of T cells in Graves' hyperthyroidism and ophthalmopathy. Study results and limitations: Most clonotypes expanded in thyroid above 0.001 were likewise present in blood.

Germline V gives CDR1 SGHTA, CDR2 FQGTGA. The CDR3 consists of 14 residues. Remarks on this clonotype: Its target is not known. A junction end diverges from the germline sequence, so it may reflect a read error.

Authors of the study amplified TCR beta CDR3 regions from RNA transcripts. The TCR CDR3 was amplified in a first-round RT-PCR using the HTBI primer set. One entry per CDR3 protein results from TCRdb running MiXCR on the multiplex PCR reads. The sample lists approximately 590,000 distinct CDR3 sequences, around 45% occurring once. Graves' hyperthyroidism without ophthalmopathy progression within 18 months was termed stable. The sequenced sample consisted of peripheral blood or thyroid tissue (not recorded which). The clonotype originates from a woman aged 18-29 years with Graves' hyperthyroidism. The J gene is TRBJ2-5, the V gene TRBV7-3; D possibly matches TRBD1 or TRBD2 (5 bases each). The CDR3 sequence is CASSRWGRGETQYF. The CDR3 coding sequence is TGCGCCAGCAGCCGATGGGGGAGAGGGGAGACCCAGTACTTC.